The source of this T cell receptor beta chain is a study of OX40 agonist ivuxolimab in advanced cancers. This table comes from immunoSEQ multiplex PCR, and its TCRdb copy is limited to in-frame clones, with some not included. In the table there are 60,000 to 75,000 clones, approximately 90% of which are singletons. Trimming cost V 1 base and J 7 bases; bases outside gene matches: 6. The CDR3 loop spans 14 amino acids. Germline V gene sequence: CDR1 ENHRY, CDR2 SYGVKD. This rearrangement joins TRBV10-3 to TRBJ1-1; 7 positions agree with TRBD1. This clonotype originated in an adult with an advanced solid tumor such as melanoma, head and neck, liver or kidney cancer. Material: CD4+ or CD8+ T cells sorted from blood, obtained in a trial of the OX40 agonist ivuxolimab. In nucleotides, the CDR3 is TGTGCCATCAGTGAGTTGGAGGGGGCGGTTGAAGCTTTCTTT. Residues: CAISELEGAVEAFF.